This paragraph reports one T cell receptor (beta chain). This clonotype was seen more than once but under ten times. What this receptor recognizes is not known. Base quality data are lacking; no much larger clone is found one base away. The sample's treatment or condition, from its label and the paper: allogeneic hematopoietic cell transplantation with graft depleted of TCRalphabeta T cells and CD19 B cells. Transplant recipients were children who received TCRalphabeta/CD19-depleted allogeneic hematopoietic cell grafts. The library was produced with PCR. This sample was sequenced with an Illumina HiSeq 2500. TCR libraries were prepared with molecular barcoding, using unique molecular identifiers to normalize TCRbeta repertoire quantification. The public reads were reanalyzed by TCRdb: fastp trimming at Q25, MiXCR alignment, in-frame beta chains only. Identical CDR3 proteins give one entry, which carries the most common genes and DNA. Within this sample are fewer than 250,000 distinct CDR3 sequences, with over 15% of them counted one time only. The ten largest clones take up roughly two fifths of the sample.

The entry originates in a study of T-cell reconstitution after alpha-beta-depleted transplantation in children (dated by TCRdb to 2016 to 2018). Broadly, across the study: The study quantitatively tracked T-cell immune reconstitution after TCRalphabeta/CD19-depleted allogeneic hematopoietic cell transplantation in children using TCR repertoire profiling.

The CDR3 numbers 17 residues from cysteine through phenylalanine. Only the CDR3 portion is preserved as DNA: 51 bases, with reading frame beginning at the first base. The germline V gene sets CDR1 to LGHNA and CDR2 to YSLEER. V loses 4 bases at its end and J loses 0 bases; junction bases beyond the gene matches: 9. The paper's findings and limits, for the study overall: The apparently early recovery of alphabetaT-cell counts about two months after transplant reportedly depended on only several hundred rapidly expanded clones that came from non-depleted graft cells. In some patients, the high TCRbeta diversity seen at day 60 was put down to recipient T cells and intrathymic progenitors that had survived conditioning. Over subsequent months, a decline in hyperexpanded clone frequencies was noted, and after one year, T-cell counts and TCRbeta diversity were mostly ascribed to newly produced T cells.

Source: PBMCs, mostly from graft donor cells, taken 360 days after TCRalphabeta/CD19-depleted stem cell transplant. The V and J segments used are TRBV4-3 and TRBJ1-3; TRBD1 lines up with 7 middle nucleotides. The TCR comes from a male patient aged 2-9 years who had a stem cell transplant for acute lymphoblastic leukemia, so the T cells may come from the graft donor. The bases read TGCGCCAGCAGCCGGGACAGCCAATTACACTCTGGAAACACCATATATTTT. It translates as CASSRDSQLHSGNTIYF.